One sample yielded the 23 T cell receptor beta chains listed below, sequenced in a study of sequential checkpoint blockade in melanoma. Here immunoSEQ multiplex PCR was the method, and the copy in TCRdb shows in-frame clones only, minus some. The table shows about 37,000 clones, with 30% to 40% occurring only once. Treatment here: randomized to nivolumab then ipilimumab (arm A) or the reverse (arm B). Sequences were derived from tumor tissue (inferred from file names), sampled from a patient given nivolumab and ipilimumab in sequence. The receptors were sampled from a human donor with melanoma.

CDR3 sequence: CASSQVGGIVAYGYTF. The CDR3 DNA reads as TGTGCCAGCAGCCAAGTAGGGGGTATTGTGGCTTATGGCTACACCTTC. The chain employs TRBV14 and TRBJ1-2, with D perhaps matching TRBD1 (6 bases). The germline gives CDR1 SGHDN, CDR2 FVKESK. The CDR3 is made up of 16 amino acids. V gave up 1 base and J gave up 5 bases, with 17 bases separating them.

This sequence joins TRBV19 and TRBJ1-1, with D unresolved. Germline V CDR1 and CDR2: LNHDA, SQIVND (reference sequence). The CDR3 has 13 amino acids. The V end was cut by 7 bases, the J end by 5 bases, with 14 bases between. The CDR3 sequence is CASTAPQWTEAFF. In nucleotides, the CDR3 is TGTGCCAGTACAGCCCCACAGTGGACTGAAGCTTTCTTT. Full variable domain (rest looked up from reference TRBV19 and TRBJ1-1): DGGITQSPKYLFRKEGQNVTLSCEQNLNHDAMYWYRQDPGQGLRLIYYSQIVNDFQKGDIAEGYSVSREKKESFPLTVTSAQKNPTAFYLCASTAPQWTEAFFGQGTRLTVV.

The CDR3 protein is CASSWQASTDTQYF. The CDR3 bases are TGTGCCAGTAGTTGGCAGGCGAGCACAGATACGCAGTATTTT. The gene calls are TRBV19 and TRBJ2-3, with D uncertain. There are 14 residues in the CDR3. V shed 5 bases and J shed 0 bases, with 9 bases lying between them. Germline CDR1 and CDR2: LNHDA and SQIVND (reference sequence).

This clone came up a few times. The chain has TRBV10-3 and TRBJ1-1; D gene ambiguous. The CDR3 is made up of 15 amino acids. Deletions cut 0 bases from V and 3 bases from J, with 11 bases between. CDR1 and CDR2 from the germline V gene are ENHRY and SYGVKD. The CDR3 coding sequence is TGTGCCATCAGTGAGTCGGTGGGCCTCTACACTGAAGCTTTCTTT. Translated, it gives CAISESVGLYTEAFF.

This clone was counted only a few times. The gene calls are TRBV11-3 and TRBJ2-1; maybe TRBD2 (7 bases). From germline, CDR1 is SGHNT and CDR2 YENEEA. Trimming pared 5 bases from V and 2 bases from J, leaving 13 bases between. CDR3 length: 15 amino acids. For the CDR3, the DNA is TGTGCCAGCAGCCCCGGGGAGGGGGCCTACAATGAGCAGTTCTTC. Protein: CASSPGEGAYNEQFF.

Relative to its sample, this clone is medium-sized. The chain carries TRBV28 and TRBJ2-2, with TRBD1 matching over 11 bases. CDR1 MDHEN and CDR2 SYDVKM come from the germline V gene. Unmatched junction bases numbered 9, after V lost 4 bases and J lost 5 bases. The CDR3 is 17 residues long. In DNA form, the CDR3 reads TGTGCCAGCAGTTCCCGGGACAGGGGGATGGGGACCGGGGAGCTGTTTTTT. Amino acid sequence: CASSSRDRGMGTGELFF. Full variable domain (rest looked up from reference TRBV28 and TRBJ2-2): DVKVTQSSRYLVKRTGEKVFLECVQDMDHENMFWYRQDPGLGLRLIYFSYDVKMKEKGDIPEGYSVSREKKERFSLILESASTNQTSMYLCASSSRDRGMGTGELFFGEGSRLTVL.

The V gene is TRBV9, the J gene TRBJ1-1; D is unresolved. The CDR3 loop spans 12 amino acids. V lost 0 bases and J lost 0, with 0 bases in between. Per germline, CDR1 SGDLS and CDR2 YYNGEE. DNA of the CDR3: TGTGCCAGCAGCGTAGTGAACACTGAAGCTTTCTTT. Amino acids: CASSVVNTEAFF.

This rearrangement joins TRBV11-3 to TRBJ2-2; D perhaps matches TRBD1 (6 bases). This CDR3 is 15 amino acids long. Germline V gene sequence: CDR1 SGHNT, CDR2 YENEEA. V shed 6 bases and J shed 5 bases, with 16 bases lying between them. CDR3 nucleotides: TGTGCCAGCAGGAAATTGGGGGCTGGGACCGGGGAGCTGTTTTTT. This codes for CASRKLGAGTGELFF.

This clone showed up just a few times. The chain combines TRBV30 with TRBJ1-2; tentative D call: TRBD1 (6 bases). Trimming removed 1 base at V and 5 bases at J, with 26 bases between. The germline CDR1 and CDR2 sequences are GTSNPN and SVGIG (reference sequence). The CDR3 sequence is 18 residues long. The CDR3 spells CAWSEGRYLTGKWYGYTF. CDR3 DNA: TGTGCCTGGAGTGAGGGACGATATTTAACAGGGAAATGGTATGGCTACACCTTC. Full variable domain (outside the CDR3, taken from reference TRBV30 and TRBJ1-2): SQTIHQWPATLVQPVGSPLSLECTVEGTSNPNLYWYRQAAGRGLQLLFYSVGIGQISSEVPQNLSASRPQDRQFILSSKKLLLSDSGFYLCAWSEGRYLTGKWYGYTFGSGTRLTVV.

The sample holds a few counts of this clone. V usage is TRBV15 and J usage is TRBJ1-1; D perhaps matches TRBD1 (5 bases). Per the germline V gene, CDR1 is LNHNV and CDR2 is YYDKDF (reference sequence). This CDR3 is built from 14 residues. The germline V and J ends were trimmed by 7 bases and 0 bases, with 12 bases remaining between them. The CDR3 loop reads CATTSGRVNTEAFF. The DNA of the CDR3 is TGTGCCACCACGTCAGGGAGGGTGAACACTGAAGCTTTCTTT.

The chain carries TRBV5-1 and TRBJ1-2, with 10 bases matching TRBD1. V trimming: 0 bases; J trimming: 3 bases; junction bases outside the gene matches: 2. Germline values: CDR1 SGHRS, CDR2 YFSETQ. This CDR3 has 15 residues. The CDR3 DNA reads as TGCGCCAGCAGCTTGGGACAGGGGGCGTACTATGGCTACACCTTC. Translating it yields CASSLGQGAYYGYTF.

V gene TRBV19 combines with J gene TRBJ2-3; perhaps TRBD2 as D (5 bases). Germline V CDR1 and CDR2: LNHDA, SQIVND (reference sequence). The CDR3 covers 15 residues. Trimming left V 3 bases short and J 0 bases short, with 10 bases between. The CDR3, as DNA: TGTGCCAGTAGTATGAAGCGGAGAAGCACAGATACGCAGTATTTT. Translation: CASSMKRRSTDTQYF.

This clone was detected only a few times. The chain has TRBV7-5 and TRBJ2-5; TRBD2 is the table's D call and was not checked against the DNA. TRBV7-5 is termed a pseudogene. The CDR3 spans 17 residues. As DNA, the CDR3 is TGTGCCAGCAGCTTATCTTTGGGACTTTCAGCCCAAGAGACCCAGTACTTC. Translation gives CASSLSLGLSAQETQYF.

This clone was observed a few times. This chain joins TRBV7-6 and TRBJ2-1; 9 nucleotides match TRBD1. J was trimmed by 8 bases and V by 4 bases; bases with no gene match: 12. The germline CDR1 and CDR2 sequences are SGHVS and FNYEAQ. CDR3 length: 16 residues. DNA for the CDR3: TGTGCCAGCAGCTCTGGACAGGGGAGAAGTAAGGATGAGCAGTTCTTC. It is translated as CASSSGQGRSKDEQFF.

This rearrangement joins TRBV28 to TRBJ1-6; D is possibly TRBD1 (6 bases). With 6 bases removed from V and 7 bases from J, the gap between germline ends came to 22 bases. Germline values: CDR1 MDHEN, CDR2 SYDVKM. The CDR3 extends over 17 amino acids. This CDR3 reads CASSPFWDKNWNSPLHF. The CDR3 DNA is TGTGCCAGCAGCCCCTTCTGGGACAAAAATTGGAATTCACCCCTCCACTTT.

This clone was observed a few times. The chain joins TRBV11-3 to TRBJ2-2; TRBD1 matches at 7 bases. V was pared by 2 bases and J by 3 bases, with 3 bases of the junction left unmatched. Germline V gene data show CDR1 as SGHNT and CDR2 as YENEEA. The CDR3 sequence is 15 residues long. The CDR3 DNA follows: TGTGCCAGCAGCTTAATCGACAGGGACACCGGGGAGCTGTTTTTT. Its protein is CASSLIDRDTGELFF.

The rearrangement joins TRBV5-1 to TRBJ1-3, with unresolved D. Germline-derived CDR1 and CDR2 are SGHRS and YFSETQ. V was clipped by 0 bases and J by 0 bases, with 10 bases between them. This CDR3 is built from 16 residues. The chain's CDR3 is CASSLAADLSGNTIYF. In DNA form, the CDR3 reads TGCGCCAGCAGCTTGGCAGCGGACCTCTCTGGAAACACCATATATTTT.

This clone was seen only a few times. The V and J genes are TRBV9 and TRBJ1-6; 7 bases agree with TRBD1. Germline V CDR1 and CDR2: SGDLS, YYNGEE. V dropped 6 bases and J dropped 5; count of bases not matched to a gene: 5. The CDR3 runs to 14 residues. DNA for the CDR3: TGTGCCAGCACCGTTGGGACAGATAATTCACCCCTCCACTTT. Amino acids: CASTVGTDNSPLHF.

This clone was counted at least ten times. CDR3 DNA sequence: TGCGCCAGCAGCCAACCCCGGGACAAATACGAGCAGTACTTC. It yields the protein CASSQPRDKYEQYF. The rearrangement uses TRBV4-1 and TRBJ2-7, with D perhaps matching TRBD1 (6 bases). Germline V gives CDR1 MGHRA, CDR2 YSYEKL. The CDR3 has 14 amino acids. Trimming pared 2 bases from V and 4 bases from J, leaving 12 bases between.

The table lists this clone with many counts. The DNA of the CDR3 is TGTGCCAGCAGCCTACAGGGCCGGAATTCACCCCTCCACTTT. Translating gives CASSLQGRNSPLHF. This chain links TRBV11-3 with TRBJ1-6; TRBD1 might be the D (6 bases). Germline CDR1 is SGHNT and CDR2 is YENEEA. The CDR3 loop spans 14 amino acids. Trimming shortened V by 5 bases and J by 7 bases, and 12 bases separated the two germline ends.

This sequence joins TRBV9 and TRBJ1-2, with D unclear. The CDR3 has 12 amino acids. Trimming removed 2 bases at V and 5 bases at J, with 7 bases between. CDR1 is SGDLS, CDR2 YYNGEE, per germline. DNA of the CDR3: TGTGCCAGCAGCGTTCCACCTTATGGCTACACCTTC. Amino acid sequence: CASSVPPYGYTF.

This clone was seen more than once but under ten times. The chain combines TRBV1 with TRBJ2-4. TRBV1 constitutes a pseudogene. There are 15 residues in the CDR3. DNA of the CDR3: TGCGCCAGCAGCCACCCTCTGCTAGCCAAAAACATTCAGTACTTC. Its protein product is CASSHPLLAKNIQYF.

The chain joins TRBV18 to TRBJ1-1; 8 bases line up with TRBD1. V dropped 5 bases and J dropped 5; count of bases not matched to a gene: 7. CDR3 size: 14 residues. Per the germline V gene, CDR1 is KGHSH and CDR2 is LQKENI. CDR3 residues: CASSTTGGFTEAFF. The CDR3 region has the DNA TGTGCCAGCTCAACAACAGGGGGGTTTACTGAAGCTTTCTTT.